Following are 30 T cell receptor beta chains from one sample sequenced in a study of human T cells and chemical hapten exposure. TCRdb reprocessed the RACE reads with MiXCR, giving one entry per CDR3 protein. The table shows fewer than 500,000 distinct CDR3 sequences, with 4.8% occurring only once. Indicated time point: patch test 1, 2 weeks after DPC sensitization. Treatment of the sample: therapeutic diphenylcyclopropenone sensitization with weekly scalp DPC. The sample in question was whole blood, obtained in connection with sensitization to the hapten diphenylcyclopropenone (DPC). The source of these receptors is a woman in her fifties or sixties with alopecia areata. Some clones in this sample may be carry-over from other donors' samples.

The chain links TRBV6-1 to TRBJ1-4; D is perhaps TRBD1 (5 bases). CDR3 length: 15 amino acids. Between the trimmed V and J ends, which lost 1 base and 8 bases, there was a span of 14 bases. CDR1 and CDR2 from the germline V gene are MNHNS and SASEGT. Here the CDR3 DNA reads TGTGCCAGCAGTGAAGACGGGCAGGGTGGCGAAAAACTGTTTTTT. Amino acids: CASSEDGQGGEKLFF.

This clonotype came up a few times. The chain has TRBV28 and TRBJ2-1; the match to TRBD2 covers 10 bases. The CDR3 has 16 residues. CDR1 is MDHEN, CDR2 SYDVKM, per germline. V was clipped by 2 bases and J by 6 bases; unmatched bases: 7. In DNA, the CDR3 is TGTGCCAGCAGTTTAACCCTAGCGGGAGAGGGCAATGAGCAGTTCTTC. Translating it yields CASSLTLAGEGNEQFF.

The V call is TRBV15, the J call TRBJ2-4; 11 bases are shared with TRBD1. This CDR3 spans 14 amino acids. Germline trimming cut 5 bases from V and 9 bases from J; bases unmatched to any gene: 6. CDR1 is LNHNV, CDR2 YYDKDF, per germline (reference sequence). As DNA, the CDR3 is TGTGCCACCAGCGGGGACAGGGGGAACGGCATTCAGTACTTC. Its translation is CATSGDRGNGIQYF.

This clonotype was picked up a small number of times. The genes are TRBV9 and TRBJ2-1, with TRBD2 matching 10 bases. The germline CDR1 and CDR2 sequences are SGDLS and YYNGEE. The CDR3 has 16 residues. J lost 9 bases, V lost 2 bases, and 11 bases had no gene match. DNA of the CDR3: TGTGCCAGCAGCGTTAGCAGCCTAGCGGGAGTGAGTGAGCAGTTCTTC. It translates to CASSVSSLAGVSEQFF.

This clonotype was detected many times. This chain links TRBV12-3 or TRBV12-4 with TRBJ2-7, with D possibly matching TRBD1 (6 bases). The CDR3 loop spans 13 amino acids. V was pared by 6 bases and J by 7 bases, with 16 bases between. CDR3 in amino acids: CASRPGAGPEQYF. For the CDR3, the DNA is TGTGCCAGCAGGCCAGGGGCCGGCCCAGAGCAGTACTTC.

This clonotype was seen only a few times. This chain uses TRBV14 with TRBJ2-3; D unclear. The germline CDR1 and CDR2 sequences are SGHDN and FVKESK. Between the trimmed V and J ends, which lost 2 bases and 0 bases, there was a span of 15 bases. The CDR3 is 17 residues long. The CDR3 reads CASSQRRAAASTDTQYF. CDR3 in DNA: TGTGCCAGCAGCCAAAGAAGGGCCGCAGCTAGCACAGATACGCAGTATTTT.

This clonotype has just a few counts. The chain carries TRBV4-1 and TRBJ2-2; D gene uncertain. V was pared by 2 bases and J by 6 bases, with 7 bases between. From germline, CDR1 is MGHRA and CDR2 YSYEKL. The CDR3 is 13 amino acids. CDR3 nucleotide sequence: TGCGCCAGCAGCCAATACCACCCCGGGGAGCTGTTTTTT. Translating gives CASSQYHPGELFF.

At least ten counts were recorded for this clonotype. The chain links TRBV3-1 to TRBJ2-7; D unclear. The V end lost 0 bases, the J end lost 0 bases, and 6 bases lay between the germline ends. This CDR3 is built from 14 residues. Germline V lookup: CDR1 LGHDT, CDR2 YNNKEL (reference sequence). This CDR3 is CASSQDPLSYEQYF. The CDR3 bases are TGTGCCAGCAGCCAAGACCCCCTCTCCTACGAGCAGTACTTC.

This chain connects TRBV5-6 to TRBJ2-5; D remains unclear. The CDR3 runs 13 residues. Trimming stripped 4 bases from V and 7 bases from J, with 14 bases between. CDR1 and CDR2 (germline): SGHDT, YYEEEE. The CDR3 reads CASSRGRSGTQYF. CDR3 in DNA: TGTGCCAGCAGCCGCGGACGATCGGGGACCCAGTACTTC.

Ten or more counts support this clonotype. CDR3 sequence (DNA): TGTGCCAGCAGTTTATTATCCGGGACGGGGACTGAAGCTTTCTTT. Its translation is CASSLLSGTGTEAFF. V and J are TRBV28 and TRBJ1-1; the D gene is possibly TRBD1 (5 bases). Germline assignment: CDR1 MDHEN and CDR2 SYDVKM. This CDR3 region has 15 residues. V gave up 1 base and J gave up 5 bases, with 14 bases separating them.

At least ten counts were recorded for this clonotype. This rearrangement joins TRBV11-2 to TRBJ2-7; no firm D call. Germline lookup yields CDR1 SGHAT and CDR2 FQNNGV. The CDR3 runs 15 residues. The V gene lost 0 bases and the J gene lost 11 bases, with 20 bases spanning the gap. The CDR3 bases are TGTGCCAGCAGCTTAGACGGGCCGGCGAGATACCCGGAGTACTTC. Its translation is CASSLDGPARYPEYF.

This clonotype was observed many times. This chain connects TRBV28 to TRBJ2-7; D possibly corresponds to TRBD2 (5 bases). This CDR3 has 12 residues. The V and J ends lost 3 bases and 6 bases respectively, with 9 bases between them. The germline gives CDR1 MDHEN, CDR2 SYDVKM. CDR3: CASSFGRREQYF. The CDR3, as DNA: TGTGCCAGCAGTTTTGGGAGACGCGAGCAGTACTTC.

This clonotype appeared many times. The chain couples TRBV10-3 to TRBJ2-5, with TRBD1 identical over 7 bases. V lost 4 bases, J lost 3 bases, and 2 bases stayed unmatched. The CDR3 is 13 residues long. Germline values: CDR1 ENHRY, CDR2 SYGVKD. The CDR3 DNA sequence: TGTGCCATCAGTGGGGACAGAAAAGAGACCCAGTACTTC. As protein: CAISGDRKETQYF.

This sequence joins TRBV7-9 and TRBJ2-5; perhaps D is TRBD1 or TRBD2 (6 bases each). V dropped 8 bases and J dropped 5 bases, with 15 bases sitting between them. CDR1 is SEHNR, CDR2 FQNEAQ, per germline (reference sequence). The CDR3 extends over 13 amino acids. This CDR3 is CASLNYGGETQYF. The DNA for the CDR3 is TGTGCCAGCTTAAATTACGGGGGCGAGACCCAGTACTTC.

This clonotype was recorded at least ten times. The chain employs TRBV4-3 and TRBJ1-2; 9 bases map to TRBD1. Germline CDR1 reads LGHNA; CDR2 reads YSLEER. The trim removed 0 bases at V and 8 bases at J, leaving 7 bases unmatched. The CDR3 is made up of 15 amino acids. The CDR3, as DNA: TGCGCCAGCAGCCAAGATGGACAGGGGATGCGAGGCTACACCTTC. As protein: CASSQDGQGMRGYTF.

This clonotype has ten or more counts. This chain joins TRBV14 and TRBJ2-3; a weak D match, TRBD2 (6 bases). V was shortened by 5 bases and J by 6 bases, with 15 bases between the two germline ends. Per germline, CDR1 SGHDN and CDR2 FVKESK. CDR3 length equals 14 residues. CDR3 DNA sequence: TGTGCCAGCAGCGCTCAGGAGCGGGTGGATACGCAGTATTTT. Encoded protein: CASSAQERVDTQYF.

This clonotype has ten or more counts. V and J are TRBV30 and TRBJ1-3; 9 nucleotides agree with TRBD1. CDR3 length equals 17 residues. From germline, CDR1 is GTSNPN and CDR2 SVGIG (reference sequence). V trimming: 0 bases; J trimming: 2 bases; junction bases outside the gene matches: 8. CDR3: CAWSVRDREGPGNTIYF. In DNA form, the CDR3 reads TGTGCCTGGAGTGTACGGGACAGGGAGGGTCCTGGAAACACCATATATTTT.

This clonotype was recorded a few times. This chain connects TRBV20-1 to TRBJ2-3; D possibly matches TRBD1 or TRBD2 (6 bases each). Per the germline V gene, CDR1 is DFQATT and CDR2 is SNEGSKA (reference sequence). The CDR3 spans 13 residues. The V end was cut by 5 bases, the J end by 4 bases, with 13 bases between. CDR3 DNA: TGCAGTGCTCACAAGGGGGGCGCAGATACGCAGTATTTT. Its translation is CSAHKGGADTQYF.

The table lists this clonotype with many counts. The chain carries TRBV7-2 and TRBJ1-5, with D hard to call. This CDR3 contains 14 residues. V was cut by 7 bases and J by 1 base, with 11 bases left in between. CDR1 and CDR2 from the germline V gene are SGHTA and FQGNSA. CDR3 protein: CASNADGSNQPQHF. The CDR3 bases are TGTGCCAGCAACGCGGACGGAAGCAATCAGCCCCAGCATTTT. Using reference TRBV7-2 and TRBJ1-5 for the parts outside the CDR3, the full variable domain is GAGVSQSPSNKVTEKGKDVELRCDPISGHTALYWYRQSLGQGLEFLIYFQGNSAPDKSGLPSDRFSAERTGGSVSTLTIQRTQQEDSAVYLCASNADGSNQPQHFGDGTRLSIL.

The sample holds a few counts of this clonotype. The V gene is TRBV4-1, the J gene TRBJ1-6; D gene unclear. The germline V and J ends were trimmed by 0 bases and 6 bases, with 12 bases remaining between them. Per the germline V gene, CDR1 is MGHRA and CDR2 is YSYEKL. This CDR3 has 16 residues. The CDR3 spells CASSQDPRTANSPLHF. The CDR3 DNA sequence: TGCGCCAGCAGCCAAGATCCCCGGACTGCTAATTCACCCCTCCACTTT.

This clonotype was observed many times. The J gene is TRBJ2-3, the V gene TRBV5-1, with 10 positions matching TRBD2. This CDR3 spans 15 amino acids. Per the germline V gene, CDR1 is SGHRS and CDR2 is YFSETQ. The junction had 4 bases not matched to a gene; V was cut back by 4 bases and J by 2 bases. The DNA for the CDR3 is TGCGCCAGCAGCCGGACTAGCGGATTCACAGATACGCAGTATTTT. Its protein product is CASSRTSGFTDTQYF.

The chain joins TRBV2 to TRBJ2-1; D is possibly TRBD2 (6 bases). The CDR3 is 15 amino acids. V dropped 8 bases and J dropped 0 bases, with 14 bases sitting between them. Germline V gene data show CDR1 as SNHLY and CDR2 as FYNNEI. CDR3 protein: CASFQRASSYNEQFF. DNA of the CDR3: TGTGCCAGCTTCCAGCGGGCTTCCTCCTACAATGAGCAGTTCTTC.

This clonotype was seen a few times. In DNA form, the CDR3 reads TGCGCCAGCAGCGGGGGGCGGTCTAACTATGGCTACACCTTC. It encodes CASSGGRSNYGYTF. The chain carries TRBV5-1 and TRBJ1-2, with a tentative D call TRBD1 (6 bases). The CDR3 consists of 14 residues. Germline V gene lookup returns CDR1 SGHRS and CDR2 YFSETQ. With 4 bases removed from V and 0 bases from J, the gap between germline ends came to 10 bases.

This clonotype was detected many times. The V call is TRBV9, the J call TRBJ2-3; 12 bases fit TRBD2. There are 18 residues in the CDR3. Germline V CDR1 and CDR2: SGDLS, YYNGEE. V lost 4 bases, J lost 0 bases, and 9 bases stayed unmatched. CDR3 coding DNA: TGTGCCAGCAGCCCGAGGACTAGCGGGGTGCCTAGCACAGATACGCAGTATTTT. Its protein is CASSPRTSGVPSTDTQYF. Drawing the rest from reference TRBV9 and TRBJ2-3, the complete variable domain is DSGVTQTPKHLITATGQRVTLRCSPRSGDLSVYWYQQSLDQGLQFLIQYYNGEERAKGNILERFSAQQFPDLHSELNLSSLELGDSALYFCASSPRTSGVPSTDTQYFGPGTRLTVL.

The sample holds a few counts of this clonotype. The J gene is TRBJ1-2, the V gene TRBV24-1; D may be TRBD1 (5 bases). Looked up from germline, CDR1 is KGHDR and CDR2 is SFDVKD. The CDR3 is made up of 14 amino acids. V lost 3 bases and J 4 bases, leaving 11 bases between the germline ends. The CDR3 sequence: CATSDGQTGYGYTF. The CDR3, as DNA: TGTGCCACCAGTGATGGACAAACGGGCTATGGCTACACCTTC.

The CDR3 here is CASSLPETGSHEQYF. Written as DNA, the CDR3 is TGCGCCAGCAGCTTACCCGAGACAGGGTCCCACGAGCAGTACTTC. The rearrangement uses TRBV5-1 and TRBJ2-7, with 7 bases fitting TRBD1. The CDR3 sequence is 15 residues long. Germline V gene lookup returns CDR1 SGHRS and CDR2 YFSETQ. The junction had 10 bases not matched to a gene; V was cut back by 2 bases and J by 5 bases.

This clonotype was observed at least ten times. The chain has TRBV4-1 and TRBJ2-7; a weak D match, TRBD1 (6 bases). This CDR3 region has 14 residues. CDR1 MGHRA and CDR2 YSYEKL come from the germline V gene. V was shortened by 4 bases and J by 2 bases, with 12 bases between the two germline ends. This chain's CDR3 is CASSPMGAAYEQYF. CDR3 sequence (DNA): TGCGCCAGCAGCCCCATGGGGGCCGCCTACGAGCAGTACTTC.

This clonotype was observed at least ten times. The chain employs TRBV12-3 or TRBV12-4 and TRBJ1-2, with D uncertain. V dropped 5 bases and J dropped 2 bases, with 12 bases sitting between them. This CDR3 spans 14 amino acids. The CDR3 protein is CASSLSDGNYGYTF. The CDR3 DNA sequence: TGTGCCAGCAGTCTATCGGACGGCAACTATGGCTACACCTTC.

This clonotype occurred a few times. The V call is TRBV7-9, the J call TRBJ2-1; D might be TRBD2 (5 bases). This CDR3 contains 12 residues. Germline V lookup: CDR1 SEHNR, CDR2 FQNEAQ (reference sequence). The germline V and J ends were trimmed by 5 bases and 8 bases, with 10 bases remaining between them. Written as DNA, the CDR3 is TGTGCCAGCAGCATGGAGGCCCATGAGCAGTTCTTC. Translating gives CASSMEAHEQFF.

This clonotype was detected a few times. This chain joins TRBV7-2 and TRBJ2-1; TRBD1 matches at 11 bases. This CDR3 region has 18 residues. With V trimmed by 0 bases and J by 4 bases, 8 bases remained unmatched. The germline gives CDR1 SGHTA, CDR2 FQGNSA. The CDR3 loop reads CASSLADRTGGMYNEQFF. The CDR3 DNA reads as TGTGCCAGCAGCTTAGCGGACCGGACAGGGGGCATGTACAATGAGCAGTTCTTC.